This is a list of T cell receptor beta chains from one sample in a study of CD8+CD57+ T cells in acquired aplastic anemia. TCRdb processed the reads anew with MiXCR; each CDR3 protein has one entry. This sample has some 290,000 distinct CDR3 sequences; 45% to 70% occur once, and the top ten carry roughly 8%. The material sequenced was sorted CD4+, CD8+, or CD8+CD57+ T cells (not recorded which) from PBMCs. Receptors originate from a human donor with severe aplastic anemia or a healthy control (not recorded which). The CDR3 runs from the conserved cysteine through the conserved F or W. The order of the fields is CDR3 length, D gene, V gene, clone size, J gene, CDR3 protein, CDR3 DNA. The D gene is left open where the match is weak. Clone size appears in some rows only: once, few, many, or a class for an expanded clone.

13	NA	TRBV19	many	TRBJ1-1	CASSMRQNTEAFF	TGTGCCAGTAGTATGAGACAGAACACTGAAGCTTTCTTT
14	NA	TRBV19	once	TRBJ2-5	CASSSPWTQETQYF	TGTGCCAGTAGTTCCCCGTGGACCCAAGAGACCCAGTACTTC
14	NA	TRBV19	once	TRBJ1-6	CASSEDQGFSPLHF	TGTGCCAGTAGTGAGGACCAGGGTTTTTCACCCCTCCACTTT
14	NA	TRBV24-1	NA	TRBJ1-2	CATSDPRTAYGYTF	TGTGCCACCAGTGATCCCAGGACAGCCTATGGCTACACCTTC
14	NA	TRBV2	NA	TRBJ2-7	CASSWRRRSYEQYF	TGTGCCAGCAGTTGGAGGAGGAGATCCTACGAGCAGTACTTC
17	TRBD1	TRBV19	many	TRBJ2-7	CASSIDRPGQGQDEQYF	TGTGCCAGTAGTATAGATCGCCCGGGACAGGGGCAAGACGAGCAGTACTTC
13	NA	TRBV2	NA	TRBJ2-7	CASSEAEGGEQYF	TGTGCCAGCAGTGAAGCTGAGGGTGGCGAGCAGTACTTC
17	TRBD1	TRBV19	NA	TRBJ1-6	CASSMLGQGEGNSPLHF	TGTGCCAGTAGTATGTTGGGACAGGGGGAGGGAAATTCACCCCTCCACTTT
14	TRBD2	TRBV20-1	NA	TRBJ2-3	CSAPLAGAKDTQYF	TGCAGTGCACCACTAGCGGGGGCGAAGGATACGCAGTATTTT
16	NA	TRBV3-1	NA	TRBJ1-5	CASSPGGGLRNQPQHF	TGTGCCAGCAGCCCGGGGGGGGGATTAAGGAATCAGCCCCAGCATTTT
13	NA	TRBV20-1	NA	TRBJ2-5	CSAHRANQETQYF	TGCAGTGCCCACCGGGCCAACCAAGAGACCCAGTACTTC
13	NA	TRBV29-1	few	TRBJ2-5	CSVCTDSQETQYF	TGCAGCGTGTGTACGGACAGCCAAGAGACCCAGTACTTC
13	NA	TRBV5-1	many	TRBJ2-7	CASSYPGGHEQYF	TGCGCCAGCAGCTACCCCGGGGGGCACGAGCAGTACTTC
12	NA	TRBV7-8	few	TRBJ1-2	CASSPQDYGYTF	TGTGCCAGCAGTCCGCAGGACTATGGCTACACCTTC
13	NA	TRBV12-5	NA	TRBJ2-7	CASGLVDGLEQYF	TGTGCTAGTGGTTTGGTAGACGGGCTCGAGCAGTACTTC
14	NA	TRBV20-1	many	TRBJ1-5	CSARGGGGSQPQHF	TGCAGTGCTAGAGGGGGGGGGGGGAGTCAGCCCCAGCATTTT
12	TRBD2	TRBV29-1	NA	TRBJ2-7	CSVGEGPYEQYF	TGCAGCGTTGGGGAGGGGCCGTACGAGCAGTACTTC
14	TRBD1	TRBV19	few	TRBJ2-7	CASRPRDRGYEQYF	TGTGCCAGTAGACCCCGGGACAGGGGCTACGAGCAGTACTTC
15	TRBD1	TRBV24-1	once	TRBJ2-1	CATSDGGDRDHEQFF	TGTGCCACCAGTGATGGGGGGGACAGGGACCATGAGCAGTTCTTC
14	NA	TRBV20-1	NA	TRBJ1-5	CSARIPVGNQPQHF	TGCAGTGCTAGGATTCCGGTTGGCAATCAGCCCCAGCATTTT
15	NA	TRBV5-1	NA	TRBJ2-7	CASRPGTEDYYEQYF	TGCGCCAGCAGGCCGGGTACCGAAGATTACTACGAGCAGTACTTC
15	TRBD2	TRBV10-1	NA	TRBJ2-5	CASSPGLAGDETQYF	TGCGCCAGCAGTCCCGGACTAGCGGGAGACGAGACCCAGTACTTC
12	TRBD1	TRBV6-6	few	TRBJ1-6	CASRTGESPLHF	TGTGCCAGCAGGACAGGGGAATCACCCCTCCACTTT
12	NA	TRBV25-1	NA	TRBJ2-7	CASSDAFYEQYF	TGTGCCAGCAGTGATGCTTTCTACGAGCAGTACTTC
16	TRBD1	TRBV4-3	few	TRBJ1-1	CASSPAPGQYSTEAFF	TGCGCCAGCAGCCCAGCTCCGGGACAGTATAGCACTGAAGCTTTCTTT
16	NA	TRBV7-3	NA	TRBJ2-5	CASSLKAPGEGETQYF	TGTGCCAGCAGCTTAAAGGCGCCAGGGGAAGGAGAGACCCAGTACTTC
15	TRBD1	TRBV7-9	few	TRBJ1-6	CASSLARTGYSPLHF	TGTGCCAGCAGCTTAGCCCGGACAGGGTATTCACCCCTCCACTTT
12	NA	TRBV29-1	NA	TRBJ1-1	CSGWLGNTEAFF	TGCAGCGGGTGGCTTGGGAACACTGAAGCTTTCTTT
16	NA	TRBV20-1	few	TRBJ1-6	CSARDSRQGDLSPLHF	TGCAGTGCTAGAGATTCTCGGCAGGGAGATCTTTCACCCCTCCACTTT
18	TRBD2	TRBV7-2	few	TRBJ2-7	CASSLGRRLAGAPYEQYF	TGTGCCAGCAGCTTAGGTCGTCGACTAGCGGGGGCCCCCTACGAGCAGTACTTC
18	NA	TRBV7-8	many	TRBJ1-3	CASSPLDRGGYSGNTIYF	TGTGCCAGCAGCCCCCTGGACCGTGGTGGGTACTCTGGAAACACCATATATTTT
14	TRBD1	TRBV14	NA	TRBJ2-5	CASSQTGGRETQYF	TGTGCCAGCAGCCAGACAGGGGGCAGGGAGACCCAGTACTTC
14	NA	TRBV4-1	NA	TRBJ2-7	CASSWERGSYEQYF	TGCGCCAGCAGCTGGGAACGGGGTTCCTACGAGCAGTACTTC
13	NA	TRBV5-5	NA	TRBJ2-5	CASSKLAQGTQYF	TGTGCCAGCAGCAAGCTAGCGCAAGGGACCCAGTACTTC
18	TRBD1	TRBV24-1	NA	TRBJ1-4	CATSDEGAQRSTNEKLFF	TGTGCCACCAGTGACGAGGGGGCCCAACGTTCAACTAATGAAAAACTGTTTTTT
15	NA	TRBV6-5	many	TRBJ2-7	CASSLRWNSPYEQYF	TGTGCCAGCAGTTTGAGGTGGAACAGCCCCTACGAGCAGTACTTC
14	NA	TRBV7-9	NA	TRBJ2-2	CASSLSPGAGELFF	TGTGCCAGCAGCTTATCGCCAGGGGCCGGGGAGCTGTTTTTT
13	NA	TRBV2	NA	TRBJ1-5	CASRGEGGQPQHF	TGTGCCAGCAGGGGGGAAGGCGGTCAGCCCCAGCATTTT
12	TRBD1	TRBV2	few	TRBJ1-2	CASSGQGYGYTF	TGTGCCAGCAGCGGACAGGGCTATGGCTACACCTTC
20	NA	TRBV7-8	NA	TRBJ2-5	CASSLVVGELGGRRRETQYF	TGTGCCAGCAGCTTAGTAGTAGGGGAGCTCGGAGGTAGGAGGCGAGAGACCCAGTACTTC
14	NA	TRBV20-1	many	TRBJ2-2	CSALGRATAGELFF	TGCAGTGCTTTGGGTAGGGCTACCGCCGGGGAGCTGTTTTTT
14	NA	TRBV7-3	NA	TRBJ1-6	CASSLTRTESPLHF	TGTGCCAGCAGCTTAACCAGAACGGAATCACCCCTCCACTTT
17	TRBD1	TRBV11-1	NA	TRBJ2-7	CASSVSEDRSISYEQYF	TGTGCCAGCAGCGTTTCCGAGGACAGGTCAATCTCCTACGAGCAGTACTTC
13	NA	TRBV7-3	NA	TRBJ2-1	CASSLPGVVEQFF	TGTGCCAGCAGCCTACCCGGGGTAGTTGAGCAGTTCTTC
13	NA	TRBV20-1	NA	TRBJ2-1	CSARSPDYNEQFF	TGCAGTGCTAGGAGCCCAGATTACAATGAGCAGTTCTTC
14	TRBD2	TRBV7-3	few	TRBJ2-5	CASGGGRAGETQYF	TGTGCCAGCGGCGGCGGGAGGGCCGGAGAGACCCAGTACTTC
14	TRBD2	TRBV2	few	TRBJ2-5	CASSVTSGEETQYF	TGTGCCAGCAGTGTGACTAGCGGCGAAGAGACCCAGTACTTC
14	TRBD1	TRBV20-1	NA	TRBJ1-4	CSAREGQGHEKLFF	TGCAGTGCTAGAGAGGGACAGGGTCATGAAAAACTGTTTTTT
15	TRBD1	TRBV12-3/TRBV12-4	few	TRBJ2-7	CASRSSGTGTYEQYF	TGTGCCAGCAGGTCCTCCGGGACAGGTACTTACGAGCAGTACTTC
16	TRBD2	TRBV19	many	TRBJ2-3	CASSIGTSGSTDTQYF	TGTGCCAGTAGTATAGGGACTAGCGGGAGCACAGATACGCAGTATTTT
16	TRBD1	TRBV9	NA	TRBJ2-2	CASLMGDRGNTGELFF	TGTGCCAGCCTCATGGGGGACAGGGGTAACACCGGGGAGCTGTTTTTT
14	NA	TRBV20-1	NA	TRBJ2-1	CSASPGTMRYEQFF	TGCAGTGCTAGCCCGGGGACAATGAGGTATGAGCAGTTCTTC
13	TRBD1	TRBV9	NA	TRBJ2-3	CASSVAGGPTQYF	TGTGCCAGCAGCGTAGCAGGGGGCCCTACGCAGTATTTT
16	NA	TRBV5-1	NA	TRBJ2-7	CASSRGGTASSYEQYF	TGCGCCAGCAGCCGGGGGGGGACAGCTAGCTCCTACGAGCAGTACTTC
14	TRBD1	TRBV19	many	TRBJ1-1	CASRRQGQNTEAFF	TGTGCCAGTAGGAGACAGGGGCAAAACACTGAAGCTTTCTTT
15	NA	TRBV6-1	once	TRBJ2-5	CASRGGAVGQETQYF	TGTGCCAGCAGGGGGGGGGCTGTAGGACAAGAGACCCAGTACTTC
13	NA	TRBV25-1	NA	TRBJ1-2	CASSESTAYGYTF	TGTGCCAGCAGTGAATCGACGGCATATGGCTACACCTTC